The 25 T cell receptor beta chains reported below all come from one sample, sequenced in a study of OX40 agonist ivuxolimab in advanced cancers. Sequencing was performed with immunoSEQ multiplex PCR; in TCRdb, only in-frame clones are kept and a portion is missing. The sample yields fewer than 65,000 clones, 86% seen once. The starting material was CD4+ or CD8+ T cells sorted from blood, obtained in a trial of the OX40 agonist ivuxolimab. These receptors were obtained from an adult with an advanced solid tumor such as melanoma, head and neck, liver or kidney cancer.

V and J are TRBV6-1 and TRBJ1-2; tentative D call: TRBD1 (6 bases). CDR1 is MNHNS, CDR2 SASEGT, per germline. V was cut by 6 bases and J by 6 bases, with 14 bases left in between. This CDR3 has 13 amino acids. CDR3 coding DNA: TGTGCCAGCAGGACCGGACAGCTGGATGGCTACACCTTC. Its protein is CASRTGQLDGYTF.

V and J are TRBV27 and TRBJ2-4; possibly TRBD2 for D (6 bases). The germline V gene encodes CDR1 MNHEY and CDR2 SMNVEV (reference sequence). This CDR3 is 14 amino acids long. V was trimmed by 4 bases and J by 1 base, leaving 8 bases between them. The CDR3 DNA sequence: TGTGCCAGCAGTTGGGCGGGGGCCAAAAACATTCAGTACTTC. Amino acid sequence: CASSWAGAKNIQYF.

The chain's CDR3 is CASSQDFRTGGWGTEAFF. The CDR3 region has the DNA TGCGCCAGCAGCCAAGATTTTCGGACAGGGGGCTGGGGGACTGAAGCTTTCTTT. V and J are TRBV4-1 and TRBJ1-1, with TRBD1 matching 11 bases. This CDR3 contains 18 residues. Trimming took 0 bases from V and 5 from J; bases not matched to a gene: 11. CDR1 MGHRA and CDR2 YSYEKL come from the germline V gene.

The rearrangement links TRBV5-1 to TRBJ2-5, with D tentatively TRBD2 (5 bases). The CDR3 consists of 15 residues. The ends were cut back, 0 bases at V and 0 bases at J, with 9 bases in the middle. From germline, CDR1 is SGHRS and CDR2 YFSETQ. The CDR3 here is CASSLGGADQETQYF. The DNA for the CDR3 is TGCGCCAGCAGCTTGGGGGGAGCGGACCAAGAGACCCAGTACTTC.

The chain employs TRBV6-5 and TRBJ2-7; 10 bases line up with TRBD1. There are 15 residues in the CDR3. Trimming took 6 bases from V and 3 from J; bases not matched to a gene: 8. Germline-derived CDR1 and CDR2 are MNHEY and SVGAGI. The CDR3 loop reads CASRLSGTGVYEQYF. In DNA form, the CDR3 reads TGTGCCAGCAGATTATCCGGGACAGGGGTCTACGAGCAGTACTTC.

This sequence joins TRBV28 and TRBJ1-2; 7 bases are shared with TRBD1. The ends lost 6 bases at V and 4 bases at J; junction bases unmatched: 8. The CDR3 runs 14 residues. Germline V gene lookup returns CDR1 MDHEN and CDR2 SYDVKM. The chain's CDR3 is CASRSGRGRYGYTF. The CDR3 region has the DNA TGTGCCAGCAGATCGGGGAGGGGGCGCTATGGCTACACCTTC.

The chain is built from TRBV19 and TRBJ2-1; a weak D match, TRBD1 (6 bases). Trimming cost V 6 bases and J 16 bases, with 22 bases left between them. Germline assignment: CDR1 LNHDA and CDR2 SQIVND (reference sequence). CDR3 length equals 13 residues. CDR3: CASSPGRGTAHFF. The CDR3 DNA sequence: TGTGCCAGTAGCCCGGGTAGGGGGACGGCACATTTCTTC.

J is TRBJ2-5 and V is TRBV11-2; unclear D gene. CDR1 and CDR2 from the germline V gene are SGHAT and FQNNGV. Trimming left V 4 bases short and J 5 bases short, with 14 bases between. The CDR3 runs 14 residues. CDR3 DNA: TGTGCCAGCAGCTCTGTCAACTCGAAGGAGACCCAGTACTTC. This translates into CASSSVNSKETQYF.

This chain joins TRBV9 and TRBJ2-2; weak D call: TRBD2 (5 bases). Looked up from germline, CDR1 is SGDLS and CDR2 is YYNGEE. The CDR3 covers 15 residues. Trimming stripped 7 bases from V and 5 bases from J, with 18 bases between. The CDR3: CASGNQRRVTGELFF. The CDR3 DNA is TGTGCCAGCGGAAACCAGCGGAGAGTTACCGGGGAGCTGTTTTTT.

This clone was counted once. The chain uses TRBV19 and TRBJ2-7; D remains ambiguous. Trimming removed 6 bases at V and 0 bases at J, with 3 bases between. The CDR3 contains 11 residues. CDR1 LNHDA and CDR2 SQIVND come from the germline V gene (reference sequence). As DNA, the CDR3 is TGTGCCAGTAGCAACTCCTACGAGCAGTACTTC. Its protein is CASSNSYEQYF.

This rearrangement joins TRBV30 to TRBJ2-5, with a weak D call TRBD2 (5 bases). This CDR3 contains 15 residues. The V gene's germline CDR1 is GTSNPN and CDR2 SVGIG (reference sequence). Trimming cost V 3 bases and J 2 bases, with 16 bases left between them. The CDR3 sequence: CAWSGIAIGQETQYF. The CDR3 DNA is TGTGCCTGGAGCGGTATAGCGATAGGGCAAGAGACCCAGTACTTC.

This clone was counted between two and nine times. The CDR3, as DNA: TGTGCCAGTAGTTTGGCGGGAGGGCACAATGAGCAGTTCTTC. Protein: CASSLAGGHNEQFF. The genes are TRBV19 and TRBJ2-1; TRBD2 matches 9 bases. Unmatched junction bases numbered 4, after V lost 5 bases and J lost 5 bases. The germline V gene encodes CDR1 LNHDA and CDR2 SQIVND (reference sequence). The CDR3 extends over 14 amino acids.

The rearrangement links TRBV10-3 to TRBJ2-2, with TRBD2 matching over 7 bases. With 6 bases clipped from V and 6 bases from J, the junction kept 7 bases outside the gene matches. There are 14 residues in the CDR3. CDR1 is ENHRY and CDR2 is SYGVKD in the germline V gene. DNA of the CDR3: TGTGCCATCAGGTCCGGGACTACCTCCGGGGAGCTGTTTTTT. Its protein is CAIRSGTTSGELFF.

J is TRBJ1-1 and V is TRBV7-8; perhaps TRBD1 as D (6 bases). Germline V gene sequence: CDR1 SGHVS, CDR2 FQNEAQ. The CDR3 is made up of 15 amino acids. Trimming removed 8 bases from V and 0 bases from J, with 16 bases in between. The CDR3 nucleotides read TGTGCCAGCTCCCAAGACCAGGGGTTGAACACTGAAGCTTTCTTT. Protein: CASSQDQGLNTEAFF.

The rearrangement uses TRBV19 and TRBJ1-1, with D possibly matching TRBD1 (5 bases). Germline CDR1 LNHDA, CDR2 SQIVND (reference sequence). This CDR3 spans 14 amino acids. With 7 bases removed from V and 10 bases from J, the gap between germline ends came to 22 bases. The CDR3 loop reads CASTNLGVPGGAFF. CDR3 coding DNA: TGTGCCAGTACCAACTTAGGGGTTCCGGGTGGAGCTTTCTTT. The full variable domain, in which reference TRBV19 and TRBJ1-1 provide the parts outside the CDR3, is DGGITQSPKYLFRKEGQNVTLSCEQNLNHDAMYWYRQDPGQGLRLIYYSQIVNDFQKGDIAEGYSVSREKKESFPLTVTSAQKNPTAFYLCASTNLGVPGGAFFGQGTRLTVV.

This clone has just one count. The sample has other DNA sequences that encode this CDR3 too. CDR3 sequence: CASSLEMNTEAFF. The DNA of the CDR3 is TGCGCCAGCAGCTTGGAGATGAACACTGAAGCTTTCTTT. This chain links TRBV5-1 with TRBJ1-1; D ambiguous. There are 13 residues in the CDR3. CDR1 and CDR2 (germline): SGHRS, YFSETQ. Trimming cost V 0 bases and J 0 bases, with 3 bases left between them.

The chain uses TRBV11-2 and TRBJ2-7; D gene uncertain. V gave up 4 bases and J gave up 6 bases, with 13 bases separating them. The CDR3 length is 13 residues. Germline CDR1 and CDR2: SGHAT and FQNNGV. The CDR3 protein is CASSSGPVGEQYF. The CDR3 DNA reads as TGTGCCAGCAGCTCCGGGCCCGTAGGCGAGCAGTACTTC.

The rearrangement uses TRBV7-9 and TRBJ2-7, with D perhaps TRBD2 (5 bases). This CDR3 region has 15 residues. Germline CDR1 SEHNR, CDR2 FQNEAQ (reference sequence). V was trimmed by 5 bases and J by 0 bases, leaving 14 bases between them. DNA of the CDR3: TGTGCCAGCAGCCCCTTGGCGGGCAGCTCCTACGAGCAGTACTTC. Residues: CASSPLAGSSYEQYF.

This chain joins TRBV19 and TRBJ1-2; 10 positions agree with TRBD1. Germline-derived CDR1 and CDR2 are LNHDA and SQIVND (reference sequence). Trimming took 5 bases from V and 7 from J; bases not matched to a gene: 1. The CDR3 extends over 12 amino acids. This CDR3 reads CASSRTGGGYTF. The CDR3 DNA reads TGTGCCAGTAGTCGGACAGGGGGTGGCTACACCTTC.

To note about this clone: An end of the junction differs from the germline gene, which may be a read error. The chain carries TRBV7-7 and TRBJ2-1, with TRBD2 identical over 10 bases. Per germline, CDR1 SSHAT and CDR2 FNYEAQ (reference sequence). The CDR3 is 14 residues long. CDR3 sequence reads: CASSLGAGGLEQFF. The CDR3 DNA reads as TGTGCTAGCAGCTTAGGAGCGGGAGGGTTGGAGCAGTTCTTC. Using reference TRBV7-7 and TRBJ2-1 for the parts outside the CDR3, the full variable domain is GAGVSQSPRYKVTKRGQDVTLRCDPISSHATLYWYQQALGQGPEFLTYFNYEAQPDKSGLPSDRFSAERPEGSISTLTIQRTEQRDSAMYRCASSLGAGGLEQFFGPGTRLTVL.

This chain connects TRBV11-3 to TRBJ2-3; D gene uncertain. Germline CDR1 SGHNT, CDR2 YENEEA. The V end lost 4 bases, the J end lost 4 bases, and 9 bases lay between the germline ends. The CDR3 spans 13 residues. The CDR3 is CASSSWAADTQYF. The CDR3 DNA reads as TGTGCCAGCAGCTCATGGGCCGCAGATACGCAGTATTTT. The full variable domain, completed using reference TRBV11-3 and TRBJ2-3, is EAGVVQSPRYKIIEKKQPVAFWCNPISGHNTLYWYLQNLGQGPELLIRYENEEAVDDSQLPKDRFSAERLKGVDSTLKIQPAELGDSAVYLCASSSWAADTQYFGPGTRLTVL.

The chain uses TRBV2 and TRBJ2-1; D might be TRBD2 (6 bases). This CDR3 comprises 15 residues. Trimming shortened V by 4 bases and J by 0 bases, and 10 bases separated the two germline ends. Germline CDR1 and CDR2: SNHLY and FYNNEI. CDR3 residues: CASSGLRGSYNEQFF. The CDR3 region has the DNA TGTGCCAGCAGTGGTTTGCGGGGCTCCTACAATGAGCAGTTCTTC.

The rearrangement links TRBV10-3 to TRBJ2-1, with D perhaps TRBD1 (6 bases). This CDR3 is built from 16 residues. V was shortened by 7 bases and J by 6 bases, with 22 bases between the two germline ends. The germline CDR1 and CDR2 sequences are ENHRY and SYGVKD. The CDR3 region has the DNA TGTGCCATCACCAGGGACAAGCCCGACGTGACCAATGAGCAGTTCTTC. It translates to CAITRDKPDVTNEQFF.

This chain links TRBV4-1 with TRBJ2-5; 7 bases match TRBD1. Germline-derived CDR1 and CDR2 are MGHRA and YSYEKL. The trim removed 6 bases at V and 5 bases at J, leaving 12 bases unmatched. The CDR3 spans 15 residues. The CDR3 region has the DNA TGCGCCAGCAGACTCCGACAGGGCCCCGGGGAGACCCAGTACTTC. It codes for CASRLRQGPGETQYF.

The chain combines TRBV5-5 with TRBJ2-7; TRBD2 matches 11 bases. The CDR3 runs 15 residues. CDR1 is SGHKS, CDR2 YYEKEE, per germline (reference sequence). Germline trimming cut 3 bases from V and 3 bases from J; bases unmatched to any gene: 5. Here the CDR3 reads CASSSGLAGNYEQYF. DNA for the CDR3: TGTGCCAGCAGCTCCGGACTAGCGGGTAACTACGAGCAGTACTTC.